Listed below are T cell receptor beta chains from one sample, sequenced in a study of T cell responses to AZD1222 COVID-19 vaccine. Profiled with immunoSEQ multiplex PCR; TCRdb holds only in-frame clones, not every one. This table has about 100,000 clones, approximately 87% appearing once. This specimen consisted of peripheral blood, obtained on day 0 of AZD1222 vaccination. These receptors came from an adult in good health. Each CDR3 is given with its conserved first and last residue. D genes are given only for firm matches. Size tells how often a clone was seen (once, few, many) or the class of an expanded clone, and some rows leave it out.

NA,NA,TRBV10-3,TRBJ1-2,TGTGCCATCAGTGAACAACAGGTTGGCGGCTACACCTTC,CAISEQQVGGYTF
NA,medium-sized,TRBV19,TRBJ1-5,TGTGCCAGTAGTATGCAGGGGTCCCAGCCCCAGCATTTT,CASSMQGSQPQHF
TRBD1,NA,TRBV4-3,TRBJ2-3,TGCGCCAGCAGCCGGGACAGGACAGATACGCAGTATTTT,CASSRDRTDTQYF
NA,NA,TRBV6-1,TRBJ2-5,TGTGCCAGCAGTGAAGGTCTCCAAGAGACCCAGTACTTC,CASSEGLQETQYF
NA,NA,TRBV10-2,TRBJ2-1,TGCGCCAGCAGTGACCGGTACAATGAGCAGTTCTTC,CASSDRYNEQFF
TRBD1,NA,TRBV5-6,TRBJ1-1,TGTGCCAGCACCTTCTTACAGGGGGCACTAGGGAACACTGAAGCTTTCTTT,CASTFLQGALGNTEAFF
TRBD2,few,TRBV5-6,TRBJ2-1,TGTGCCAGCAGCCCAACCAGGGCGACTAGCGGTATCAATGAGCAGTTCTTC,CASSPTRATSGINEQFF
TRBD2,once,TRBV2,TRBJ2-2,TGTGCCAGCAGAGGTATTAGCGGGGGGGTCGCGAACACCGGGGAGCTGTTTTTT,CASRGISGGVANTGELFF
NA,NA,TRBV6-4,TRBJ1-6,TGTGCCAGCAGTGAGTTGGGGTCAGGCGATTCACCCCTCCACTTT,CASSELGSGDSPLHF
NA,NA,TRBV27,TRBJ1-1,TGTGCCAGCAGTTTATCCTGGAAGACTGAAGCTTTCTTT,CASSLSWKTEAFF
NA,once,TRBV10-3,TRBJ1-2,TGTGCCACCAAGGGGGATTTGACGGGCTACACCTTC,CATKGDLTGYTF
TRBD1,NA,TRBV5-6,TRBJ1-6,TGTGCCAGCAGCTTGGCTGGACAGGGGGGGCCGGTGTCACCCCTCCACTTT,CASSLAGQGGPVSPLHF
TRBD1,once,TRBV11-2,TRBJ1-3,TGTGCCAGCAGCCCGAGATCGTCCCGACAGGGTAGTGGAAACACCATATATTTT,CASSPRSSRQGSGNTIYF
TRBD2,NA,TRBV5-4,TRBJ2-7,TGTGCCAGCAGCTTGGTTGGGACTATCGACGAGCAGTACTTC,CASSLVGTIDEQYF
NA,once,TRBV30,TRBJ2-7,TGTGCCTGGAGTGTAGGGGCAGCCTACGAGCAGTACTTC,CAWSVGAAYEQYF
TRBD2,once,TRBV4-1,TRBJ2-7,TGCGCCAGCAGCCAAGAGGGGTCTAGCGGATTCTACGAGCAGTACTTC,CASSQEGSSGFYEQYF
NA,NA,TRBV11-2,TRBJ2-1,TGTGCCAGCAGCTTTGGTGGGGTGAAGAGCGGCCATGAGCAGTTCTTC,CASSFGGVKSGHEQFF
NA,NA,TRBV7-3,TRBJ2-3,TGTGCCAGCAGCCCCGCCCCGGGCCTTAGCACAGATACGCAGTATTTT,CASSPAPGLSTDTQYF
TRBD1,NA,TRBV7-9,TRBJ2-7,TGTGCCAGCAGCGTGGGGGACAGGGCTCCCTACGAGCAGTACTTC,CASSVGDRAPYEQYF
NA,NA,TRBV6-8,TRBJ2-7,TGTGCCAGCATGAATTACGAGCAGTACTTC,CASMNYEQYF
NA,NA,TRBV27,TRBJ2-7,TGTGCCAGCAGTTTCGGACCCACAGCTAGCTGGAGTTACGAGCAGTACTTC,CASSFGPTASWSYEQYF
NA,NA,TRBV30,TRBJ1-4,TGTGCCTGGAGTGTTGCCACAAAACTGTTTTTT,CAWSVATKLFF
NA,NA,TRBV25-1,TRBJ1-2,TGTGCCAGCAGACTCGGGACACCGGGGGGCGGCTACACCTTC,CASRLGTPGGGYTF
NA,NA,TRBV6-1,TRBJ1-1,TGTGCCAGCAGTGAAGAGCCTCTACGGAACACTGAAGCTTTCTTT,CASSEEPLRNTEAFF
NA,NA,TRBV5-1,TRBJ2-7,TGCGCCAGCAGCTTGGACAGGTTGTACGAGCAGTACTTC,CASSLDRLYEQYF
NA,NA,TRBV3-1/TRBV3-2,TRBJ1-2,TGTGCCAGCAGCGACACCTCGAACACCTATTATGGCTACACCTTC,CASSDTSNTYYGYTF
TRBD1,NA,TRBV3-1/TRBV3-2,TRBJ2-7,TGTGCCAGCAGCCTGGGACAGTACTACGAGCAGTACTTC,CASSLGQYYEQYF
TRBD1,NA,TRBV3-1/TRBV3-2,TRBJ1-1,TGTGCCAGCAGCCAACCAGGGGGAGGCACTGAAGCTTTCTTT,CASSQPGGGTEAFF
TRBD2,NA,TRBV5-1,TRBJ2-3,TGCGCCAGCATGTCTAGCGGGAGGCCTTACACAGATACGCAGTATTTT,CASMSSGRPYTDTQYF
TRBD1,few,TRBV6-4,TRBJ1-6,TGTGCCAGCAGTTCCGGGACAGTCGCTTCACCCCTCCACTTT,CASSSGTVASPLHF
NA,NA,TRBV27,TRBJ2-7,TGTGCCAGCAGTTTAATGGGGTCCTACGAGCAGTACTTC,CASSLMGSYEQYF
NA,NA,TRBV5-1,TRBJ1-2,TGCGCCAGCAGCATCGGGGGCGAATATGGCTACACCTTC,CASSIGGEYGYTF
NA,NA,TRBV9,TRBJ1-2,TGTGCCAGCAGCGTAGGGGGACGACCGAACTATGGCTACACCTTC,CASSVGGRPNYGYTF
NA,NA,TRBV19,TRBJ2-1,TGTGCCAGTAACGAGGGAAAGGGCAATGAGCAGTTCTTC,CASNEGKGNEQFF
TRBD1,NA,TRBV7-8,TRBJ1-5,TGTGCCAGCAGCTTACGACAGGGGAATCGGCCCCAGCATTTT,CASSLRQGNRPQHF
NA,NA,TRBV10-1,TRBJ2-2,TGCGCCAGCAAAGAGTTCGCGAACACCGGGGAGCTGTTTTTT,CASKEFANTGELFF
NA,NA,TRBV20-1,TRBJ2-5,TGCAGTGCTTTGGGGCAAGAGACCCAGTACTTC,CSALGQETQYF
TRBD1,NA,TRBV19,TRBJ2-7,TGTGCCAGTAGTCGGACAGGGCCCATCTACGAGCAGTACTTC,CASSRTGPIYEQYF
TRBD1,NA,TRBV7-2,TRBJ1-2,TGTGCCAGCACCCCAGGGGGTTTCAGCAAGGCCGACTACACCTTC,CASTPGGFSKADYTF
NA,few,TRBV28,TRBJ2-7,TGTGCCAGCAGAGGGGAAACGGGTGAGCAGTACTTC,CASRGETGEQYF
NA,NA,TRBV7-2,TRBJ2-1,TGTGCCAGCAGCCTGGCGACTAGTCTGTACAATGAGCAGTTCTTC,CASSLATSLYNEQFF